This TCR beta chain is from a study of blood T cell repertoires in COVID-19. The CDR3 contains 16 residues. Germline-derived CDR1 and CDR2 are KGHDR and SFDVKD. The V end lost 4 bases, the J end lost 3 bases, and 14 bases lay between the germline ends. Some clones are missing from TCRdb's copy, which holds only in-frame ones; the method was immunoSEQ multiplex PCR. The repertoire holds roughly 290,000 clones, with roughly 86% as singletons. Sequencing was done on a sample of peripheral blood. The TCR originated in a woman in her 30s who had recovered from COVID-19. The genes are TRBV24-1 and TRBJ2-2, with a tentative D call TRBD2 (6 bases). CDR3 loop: CATSDPGTGDTGELFF. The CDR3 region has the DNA TGTGCCACCAGTGACCCCGGGACTGGAGACACCGGGGAGCTGTTTTTT.